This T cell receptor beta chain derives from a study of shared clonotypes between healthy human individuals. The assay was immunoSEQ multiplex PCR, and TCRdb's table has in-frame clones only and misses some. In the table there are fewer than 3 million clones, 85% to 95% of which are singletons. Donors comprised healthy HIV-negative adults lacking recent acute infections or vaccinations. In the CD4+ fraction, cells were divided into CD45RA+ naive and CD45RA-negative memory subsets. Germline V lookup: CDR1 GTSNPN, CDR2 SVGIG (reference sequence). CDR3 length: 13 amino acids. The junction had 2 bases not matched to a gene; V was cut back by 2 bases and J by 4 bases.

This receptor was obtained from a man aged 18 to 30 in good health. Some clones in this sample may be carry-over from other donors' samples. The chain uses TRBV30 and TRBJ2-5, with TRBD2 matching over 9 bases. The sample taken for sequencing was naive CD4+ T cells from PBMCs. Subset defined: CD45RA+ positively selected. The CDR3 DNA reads TGTGCCTGGAGTCCTAGCGGGGTAGAGACCCAGTACTTC. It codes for CAWSPSGVETQYF.